Following are 11 T cell receptor beta chains from one sample sequenced in a study of T cells after somatic rescue of genetic block. Method: immunoSEQ multiplex PCR; TCRdb's copy keeps in-frame clones and lacks some. The sample yields 85,000 to 100,000 clones, more than 80% seen once. Sequenced input: peripheral blood mononuclear cells (PBMCs). Receptors originate from a woman younger than 30.

CDR3 in DNA: TGTGCCAGTAGCCAACACAGGATCTCGAGTGACACTGAAGCTTTCTTT. As protein: CASSQHRISSDTEAFF. The chain employs TRBV19 and TRBJ1-1; possibly TRBD1 for D (5 bases). This CDR3 spans 16 amino acids. The germline V gene encodes CDR1 LNHDA and CDR2 SQIVND (reference sequence). With 6 bases removed from V and 3 bases from J, the gap between germline ends came to 20 bases.

This chain uses TRBV14 with TRBJ1-1, with no clear D. Germline V gene data show CDR1 as SGHDN and CDR2 as FVKESK. Trimming took 4 bases from V and 0 from J, leaving 15 bases between them. The CDR3 sequence is 16 residues long. The CDR3 region is CASSLYTDRLNTEAFF. The CDR3 nucleotides are TGTGCCAGCAGCCTGTATACGGACCGGCTGAACACTGAAGCTTTCTTT. Variable domain in full (rest from reference TRBV14 and TRBJ1-1): EAGVTQFPSHSVIEKGQTVTLRCDPISGHDNLYWYRRVMGKEIKFLLHFVKESKQDESGMPNNRFLAERTGGTYSTLKVQPAELEDSGVYFCASSLYTDRLNTEAFFGQGTRLTVV.

The chain carries TRBV5-4 and TRBJ2-3, with D possibly being TRBD1 or TRBD2 (5 bases each). Germline V gene data show CDR1 as SGHNT and CDR2 as YYREEE (reference sequence). CDR3 size: 15 residues. V lost 3 bases and J 2 bases, leaving 13 bases between the germline ends. CDR3 nucleotides: TGTGCCAGCAGCTACCGGGACCACAACACAGATACGCAGTATTTT. It codes for CASSYRDHNTDTQYF.

This clone showed up many times. The chain combines TRBV21-1 with TRBJ1-2. TRBV21-1 is listed as a pseudogene. CDR3 length: 14 amino acids. The CDR3 here is CASSAGAGRYGYTF. The CDR3 DNA is TGTGCCAGCAGCGCAGGGGCAGGGAGGTATGGCTACACCTTC.

This chain connects TRBV29-1 to TRBJ2-2; D is possibly TRBD1 or TRBD2 (6 bases each). Germline V gene sequence: CDR1 SQVTM, CDR2 ANQGSEA. The V end was cut by 4 bases, the J end by 4 bases, with 16 bases between. The CDR3 spans 15 residues. The CDR3, as DNA: TGCAGCGTTGTCCGGGGGCCGGTTGGCACCGGGGAGCTGTTTTTT. It specifies CSVVRGPVGTGELFF.

The chain combines TRBV5-4 with TRBJ2-3; D perhaps matches TRBD2 (6 bases). The CDR3 is made up of 15 amino acids. Germline loops: CDR1 SGHNT, CDR2 YYREEE (reference sequence). Trimming shortened V by 4 bases and J by 0 bases, and 12 bases separated the two germline ends. DNA for the CDR3: TGTGCCAGCAGCCCCCGGCGGGAAAGCACAGATACGCAGTATTTT. The encoded protein is CASSPRRESTDTQYF.

This chain connects TRBV11-2 to TRBJ2-5, with TRBD2 matching 9 bases. Germline V gene data show CDR1 as SGHAT and CDR2 as FQNNGV. The CDR3 is 16 residues long. V gave up 1 base and J gave up 1 base; unmatched junction bases: 4. CDR3 sequence reads: CASSLGASGTQETQYF. The CDR3 DNA sequence: TGTGCCAGCAGCTTAGGGGCTAGCGGGACCCAAGAGACCCAGTACTTC.

This clone has a handful of counts. This chain links TRBV9 with TRBJ2-2; 10 bases agree with TRBD2. CDR3 length equals 17 residues. Germline CDR1 is SGDLS and CDR2 is YYNGEE. Trimming at V came to 0 bases and at J to 6 bases, leaving 8 bases not matched to a gene. The CDR3 is CASSVDPLAGEAGELFF. The CDR3 DNA reads TGTGCCAGCAGCGTAGACCCCCTAGCGGGAGAAGCCGGGGAGCTGTTTTTT. The full variable domain, with the rest looked up from reference TRBV9 and TRBJ2-2, is DSGVTQTPKHLITATGQRVTLRCSPRSGDLSVYWYQQSLDQGLQFLIQYYNGEERAKGNILERFSAQQFPDLHSELNLSSLELGDSALYFCASSVDPLAGEAGELFFGEGSRLTVL.

The table lists this clone with a count of one. The J gene is TRBJ2-1, the V gene TRBV6-6; D perhaps matches TRBD1 (5 bases). The germline CDR1 and CDR2 sequences are MNHNY and SVGAGI (reference sequence). Trimming left V 6 bases short and J 4 bases short, with 13 bases between. CDR3 length: 14 residues. CDR3 bases: TGTGCCAGCAGACTCCTGGGGCCTTACAATGAGCAGTTCTTC. Protein sequence: CASRLLGPYNEQFF.

Only one count was recorded for this clone. V gene TRBV10-3 combines with J gene TRBJ2-5, with D hard to call. The CDR3 consists of 12 residues. V was trimmed by 3 bases and J by 0 bases, leaving 2 bases between them. Germline V gene data show CDR1 as ENHRY and CDR2 as SYGVKD. The CDR3 spells CAISDHQETQYF. CDR3 nucleotide sequence: TGTGCCATCAGTGATCACCAAGAGACCCAGTACTTC.

This chain connects TRBV20-1 to TRBJ2-5; D uncertain. The DNA end lines up better with TRBJ2-7; the J call may be wrong. From germline, CDR1 is DFQATT and CDR2 SNEGSKA (reference sequence). The CDR3 extends over 10 amino acids. In DNA form, the CDR3 reads TGCAGTGTTGGTTTTAGCGAGCAGTACTTC. It encodes CSVGFSEQYF.